Each of the 28 T cell receptor beta chains below was sequenced from the same sample in a study of blood T cell repertoires in COVID-19. Profiled with immunoSEQ multiplex PCR; TCRdb holds only in-frame clones, not every one. The sample includes around 250,000 clones, approximately 90% seen only once; the top ten take roughly 4.3%. The sample comprised PBMCs or T cells enriched from blood (not recorded which). These receptors were collected from a woman aged 25 to 39 with acute COVID-19.

The V call is TRBV27, the J call TRBJ2-3, with 9 bases identical to TRBD2. Trimming at V came to 6 bases and at J to 5 bases, leaving 9 bases not matched to a gene. This CDR3 contains 15 residues. Germline CDR1 MNHEY, CDR2 SMNVEV (reference sequence). CDR3 sequence (DNA): TGTGCCAGCAGAGCACTAGCGGGCGCTCTAGATACGCAGTATTTT. Protein: CASRALAGALDTQYF.

This chain links TRBV11-2 with TRBJ2-7; TRBD2 might be the D (5 bases). V was trimmed by 1 base and J by 3 bases, leaving 10 bases between them. Germline CDR1 and CDR2: SGHAT and FQNNGV. The CDR3 contains 14 residues. The CDR3 spells CASSLGGPSYEQYF. Written as DNA, the CDR3 is TGTGCCAGCAGCTTAGGAGGGCCCAGCTACGAGCAGTACTTC. The whole variable domain, filled in from reference TRBV11-2 and TRBJ2-7, reads EAGVAQSPRYKIIEKRQSVAFWCNPISGHATLYWYQQILGQGPKLLIQFQNNGVVDDSQLPKDRFSAERLKGVDSTLKIQPAKLEDSAVYLCASSLGGPSYEQYFGPGTRLTVT.

This chain uses TRBV5-1 with TRBJ1-4; 8 bases are a match to TRBD1. The CDR3 length is 14 residues. V lost 2 bases and J lost 7; bases outside the gene matches: 4. Germline V CDR1 and CDR2: SGHRS, YFSETQ. The CDR3 DNA is TGCGCCAGCAGCTTAGCCGGGACAGGTGAAAAACTGTTTTTT. This encodes CASSLAGTGEKLFF.

V is TRBV7-3 and J is TRBJ2-3; D is unresolved. V was cut by 5 bases and J by 0 bases, with 12 bases left in between. This CDR3 region has 15 residues. From germline, CDR1 is SGHTA and CDR2 FQGTGA. This CDR3 is CASSMGFSSTDTQYF. The CDR3 DNA is TGTGCCAGCAGCATGGGCTTCAGTAGCACAGATACGCAGTATTTT.

This clone was seen only a few times. This chain links TRBV6-5 with TRBJ1-2; TRBD1 matches at 10 bases. Trimming removed 7 bases from V and 5 bases from J; junction bases left unmatched: 10. The CDR3 is 15 residues long. CDR1 is MNHEY, CDR2 SVGAGI, per germline. The CDR3: CASTDWTGGGYGYTF. CDR3 sequence (DNA): TGTGCCAGCACCGATTGGACAGGGGGTGGGTATGGCTACACCTTC.

The chain couples TRBV5-5 to TRBJ2-7; maybe TRBD2 (5 bases). V was clipped by 2 bases and J by 6 bases, with 12 bases between them. The CDR3 runs 13 residues. In germline, CDR1 is SGHKS, CDR2 YYEKEE (reference sequence). The CDR3 region is CASSFPGSGEQYF. CDR3 DNA sequence: TGTGCCAGCAGCTTCCCGGGATCAGGCGAGCAGTACTTC.

CDR3 amino acids: CASSTGTGFSYEQYF. The CDR3 DNA sequence: TGTGCCAGCAGTACCGGGACAGGGTTCTCCTACGAGCAGTACTTC. This rearrangement joins TRBV27 to TRBJ2-7, with TRBD1 matching 9 bases. The CDR3 is made up of 15 amino acids. V gave up 5 bases and J gave up 0 bases; unmatched junction bases: 5. Germline V gene lookup returns CDR1 MNHEY and CDR2 SMNVEV (reference sequence).

This CDR3 is CASSLQGLDQPQHF. Written as DNA, the CDR3 is TGTGCCAGCAGTTTACAGGGGTTGGATCAGCCCCAGCATTTT. This chain connects TRBV27 to TRBJ1-5; D possibly corresponds to TRBD1 (6 bases). V dropped 2 bases and J dropped 5 bases, with 10 bases sitting between them. The CDR3 consists of 14 residues. Germline lookup yields CDR1 MNHEY and CDR2 SMNVEV (reference sequence).

This chain connects TRBV3-1 (or the pseudogene TRBV3-2) to TRBJ2-7; D may be TRBD1 (7 bases). Germline V gives CDR1 LGHDT, CDR2 YNNKEL (reference sequence). The V end was cut by 3 bases, the J end by 1 base, with 13 bases between. The CDR3 loop spans 15 amino acids. The CDR3: CASSHGGQLSYEQYF. CDR3 sequence (DNA): TGTGCCAGCAGCCACGGGGGACAGCTTTCCTACGAGCAGTACTTC.

This clone was observed a handful of times. This chain connects TRBV28 to TRBJ1-2, with D possibly being TRBD1 (6 bases). Trimming cost V 5 bases and J 8 bases, with 18 bases left between them. CDR3 length: 14 amino acids. Looked up from germline, CDR1 is MDHEN and CDR2 is SYDVKM. The DNA for the CDR3 is TGTGCCAGCAGTACAGGACAGACTACTTTCGGCTACACCTTC. This gives the protein CASSTGQTTFGYTF.

The rearrangement joins TRBV7-2 to TRBJ2-3; TRBD2 matches at 9 bases. From germline, CDR1 is SGHTA and CDR2 FQGNSA. This CDR3 is built from 15 residues. The V gene end was trimmed by 4 bases and the J gene end by 4 bases; junction bases not matched to a gene: 6. Here the CDR3 reads CASSSIAGAPDTQYF. For the CDR3, the DNA is TGTGCCAGCAGCTCTATAGCGGGAGCGCCAGATACGCAGTATTTT.

This clone turned up a few times. The chain carries TRBV9 and TRBJ1-3; D is perhaps TRBD1 (5 bases). The CDR3 totals 15 residues. Germline V gene data show CDR1 as SGDLS and CDR2 as YYNGEE. Trimming removed 1 base from V and 2 bases from J, with 10 bases in between. CDR3 DNA sequence: TGTGCCAGCAGCGTAATGGGGGGAACTGGAAACACCATATATTTT. It translates to CASSVMGGTGNTIYF.

This chain uses TRBV18 with TRBJ2-1; D gene ambiguous. CDR1 is KGHSH and CDR2 is LQKENI in the germline V gene. The CDR3 totals 15 residues. Trimming took off 0 bases at V and 1 base at J, with 7 bases between the two ends. The CDR3 nucleotides are TGTGCCAGCTCACCACCCTCCTCGTCCTACAATGAGCAGTTCTTC. It translates to CASSPPSSSYNEQFF.

This rearrangement joins TRBV2 to TRBJ2-1; 16 nucleotides align to TRBD2. Germline CDR1 is SNHLY and CDR2 is FYNNEI. This CDR3 has 17 amino acids. Germline trimming cut 2 bases from V and 9 bases from J; bases unmatched to any gene: 7. DNA for the CDR3: TGTGCCAGCAGTGAACCGTACGGGACTAGCGGGAGGGGTGAGCAGTTCTTC. The encoded protein is CASSEPYGTSGRGEQFF.

The chain carries TRBV4-3 and TRBJ2-1, with 7 bases aligning to TRBD2. The V segment lost 0 bases and the J segment 10 bases; nucleotides outside the gene matches: 12. Germline lookup yields CDR1 LGHNA and CDR2 YSLEER. CDR3 length: 16 amino acids. CDR3 loop: CASSQEGGSGGNEQFF. The CDR3 DNA is TGCGCCAGCAGCCAAGAAGGCGGGAGTGGCGGCAACGAGCAGTTCTTC.

The count of this clone is one. The chain joins TRBV21-1 to TRBJ1-2; the tabulated D call, TRBD1, remains unverified against the DNA. TRBV21-1 corresponds to a pseudogene. The CDR3 is 14 amino acids. CDR3 bases: TGTGCCAGCAGCCCGAGAGGGGGCGATTGTGGCTACACCTTC. The encoded protein is CASSPRGGDCGYTF.

V gene TRBV6-2 or TRBV6-3 combines with J gene TRBJ2-7; no reliable D call. V was cut by 4 bases and J by 7 bases, with 8 bases left in between. Germline V CDR1 and CDR2: MNHEY, SVGEGT. The CDR3 totals 11 residues. This CDR3 is CASSLFGEQYF. In DNA, the CDR3 is TGTGCCAGCAGTTTATTCGGGGAGCAGTACTTC.

CDR3 coding DNA: TGTGCCAGCAGCTTGCGGCTAGCGGAGTACAATGAGCAGTTCTTC. Translation gives CASSLRLAEYNEQFF. The V and J genes are TRBV5-4 and TRBJ2-1; 7 nucleotides match TRBD2. The V gene end was trimmed by 1 base and the J gene end by 4 bases; junction bases not matched to a gene: 5. Germline V lookup: CDR1 SGHNT, CDR2 YYREEE (reference sequence). The CDR3 extends over 15 amino acids.

In the case of this clone: At one end, the junction sequence differs from germline, possibly due to a read error. The chain joins TRBV13 to TRBJ2-1, with D perhaps matching TRBD2 (6 bases). The germline CDR1 and CDR2 sequences are PRHDT and FYEKMQ (reference sequence). This CDR3 region has 15 residues. The CDR3 sequence: CASSLERGRYSEQFF. For the CDR3, the DNA is TGTGCCAGCAGCTTAGAAAGAGGGAGGTACAGTGAGCAGTTCTTC.

The chain couples TRBV30 to TRBJ2-3; 7 bases fit TRBD2. The CDR3 is made up of 13 amino acids. V lost 5 bases and J lost 9; bases outside the gene matches: 11. CDR1 is GTSNPN, CDR2 SVGIG, per germline (reference sequence). The CDR3 is CAWALADRNTQYF. The CDR3 DNA reads as TGTGCCTGGGCCCTAGCGGACCGGAACACGCAGTATTTT.

The chain has TRBV5-4 and TRBJ2-3; 13 positions agree with TRBD2. The V segment lost 2 bases and the J segment 6 bases; nucleotides outside the gene matches: 9. The germline V gene has CDR1 SGHNT and CDR2 YYREEE (reference sequence). This CDR3 has 17 amino acids. CDR3 bases: TGTGCCAGCAGCTTAGCTGGACTAGCGGGAGTTTATGATACGCAGTATTTT. Translation gives CASSLAGLAGVYDTQYF.

The V and J genes are TRBV5-4 and TRBJ1-4; the D is unclear. Germline CDR1 SGHNT, CDR2 YYREEE (reference sequence). The V end lost 0 bases, the J end lost 8 bases, and 14 bases lay between the germline ends. CDR3 length: 15 amino acids. CDR3 sequence (DNA): TGTGCCAGCAGCTTGGTGGCAGGAGGAAAAGAAAAACTGTTTTTT. Protein product: CASSLVAGGKEKLFF. The whole variable domain, filled in from reference TRBV5-4 and TRBJ1-4, reads ETGVTQSPTHLIKTRGQQVTLRCSSQSGHNTVSWYQQALGQGPQFIFQYYREEENGRGNFPPRFSGLQFPNYSSELNVNALELDDSALYLCASSLVAGGKEKLFFGSGTQLSVL.

The V call is TRBV13, the J call TRBJ2-7; possible D gene TRBD1, 6 bases. The CDR3 contains 14 residues. Germline V CDR1 and CDR2: PRHDT, FYEKMQ (reference sequence). The ends were cut back, 5 bases at V and 1 base at J, with 12 bases in the middle. The chain's CDR3 is CASSVRDKSYEQYF. The CDR3 nucleotides read TGTGCCAGCAGCGTCCGGGACAAATCCTACGAGCAGTACTTC.

This chain uses TRBV30 with TRBJ1-2; 8 positions agree with TRBD1. Germline V gene lookup returns CDR1 GTSNPN and CDR2 SVGIG (reference sequence). V gave up 0 bases and J gave up 1 base; unmatched junction bases: 28. The CDR3 sequence is 23 residues long. The CDR3 DNA sequence: TGTGCCTGGAGTGTACAATTGGTAGGATTACTACCGGGACAGGAGAATAATAACTATGGCTACACCTTC. It yields the protein CAWSVQLVGLLPGQENNNYGYTF.

This chain connects TRBV11-3 to TRBJ2-5; TRBD2 matches at 8 bases. Germline V gives CDR1 SGHNT, CDR2 YENEEA. After removal of 5 bases from V and 2 bases from J, the junction contained 7 bases not matched to a gene. The CDR3 length is 15 residues. CDR3 nucleotide sequence: TGTGCCAGCAGCCCGGGACTAGGATCTCAAGAGACCCAGTACTTC. Its translation is CASSPGLGSQETQYF. The complete variable domain, with remaining parts taken from reference TRBV11-3 and TRBJ2-5, reads EAGVVQSPRYKIIEKKQPVAFWCNPISGHNTLYWYLQNLGQGPELLIRYENEEAVDDSQLPKDRFSAERLKGVDSTLKIQPAELGDSAVYLCASSPGLGSQETQYFGPGTRLLVL.

In DNA form, the CDR3 reads TGTGCCAGCAGTTTATTGGCGGCTTTCGAGCAGTACTTC. Amino acids: CASSLLAAFEQYF. The chain carries TRBV28 and TRBJ2-7; D call uncertain. V lost 1 base and J lost 6, with 10 bases in between. From germline, CDR1 is MDHEN and CDR2 SYDVKM. The CDR3 runs to 13 residues.

The rearrangement uses TRBV7-3 and TRBJ2-1; weak D call: TRBD2 (6 bases). V dropped 5 bases and J dropped 4 bases, with 15 bases sitting between them. CDR3 size: 15 residues. Germline assignment: CDR1 SGHTA and CDR2 FQGTGA. This CDR3 is CASSDGTAEYNEQFF. The CDR3 nucleotides read TGTGCCAGCAGCGACGGGACTGCCGAATACAATGAGCAGTTCTTC.

J is TRBJ2-2 and V is TRBV11-3, with 9 bases lining up with TRBD1. The ends lost 5 bases at V and 8 bases at J; junction bases unmatched: 6. Looked up from germline, CDR1 is SGHNT and CDR2 is YENEEA. The CDR3 totals 14 residues. In DNA form, the CDR3 reads TGTGCCAGCAGCCGTCGGGACAGGGTGGGGGAGCTGTTTTTT. The encoded protein is CASSRRDRVGELFF.